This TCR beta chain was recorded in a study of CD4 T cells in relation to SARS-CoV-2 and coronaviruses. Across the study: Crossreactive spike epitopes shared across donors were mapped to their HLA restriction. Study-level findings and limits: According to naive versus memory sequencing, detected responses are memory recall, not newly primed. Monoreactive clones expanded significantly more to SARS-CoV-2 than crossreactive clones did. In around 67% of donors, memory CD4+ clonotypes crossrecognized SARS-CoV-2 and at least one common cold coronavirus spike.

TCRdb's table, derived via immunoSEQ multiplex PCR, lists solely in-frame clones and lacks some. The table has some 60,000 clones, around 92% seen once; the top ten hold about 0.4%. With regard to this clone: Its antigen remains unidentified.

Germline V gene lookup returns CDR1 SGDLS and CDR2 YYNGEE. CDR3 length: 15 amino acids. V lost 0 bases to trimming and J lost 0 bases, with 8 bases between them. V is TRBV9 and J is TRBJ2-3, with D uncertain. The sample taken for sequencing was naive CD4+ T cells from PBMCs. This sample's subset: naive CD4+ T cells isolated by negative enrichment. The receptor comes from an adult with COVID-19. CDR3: CASSVEISSTDTQYF. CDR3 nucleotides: TGTGCCAGCAGCGTAGAAATCAGCAGCACAGATACGCAGTATTTT.